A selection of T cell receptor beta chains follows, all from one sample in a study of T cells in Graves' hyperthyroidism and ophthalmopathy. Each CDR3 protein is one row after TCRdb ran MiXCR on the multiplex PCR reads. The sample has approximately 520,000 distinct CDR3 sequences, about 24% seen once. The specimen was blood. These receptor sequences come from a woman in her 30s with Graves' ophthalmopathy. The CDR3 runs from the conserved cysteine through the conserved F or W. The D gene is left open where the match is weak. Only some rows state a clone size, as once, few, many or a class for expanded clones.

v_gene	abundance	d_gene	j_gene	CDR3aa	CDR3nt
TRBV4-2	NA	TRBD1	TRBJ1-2	CASSHYRGLGEGYTF	TGTGCCAGCAGCCACTACAGGGGCCTTGGGGAAGGCTACACCTTC
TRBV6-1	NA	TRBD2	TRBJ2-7	CASNPPGGSSYEQYF	TGTGCCAGCAACCCCCCCGGGGGGAGCTCCTACGAGCAGTACTTC
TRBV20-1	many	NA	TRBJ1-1	CSARELLKTEAFF	TGCAGTGCTAGAGAACTACTGAAAACTGAAGCTTTCTTT
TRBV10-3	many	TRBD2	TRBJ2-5	CAISAGLAGGLQETQYF	TGTGCCATCAGTGCAGGACTAGCGGGGGGGCTACAAGAGACCCAGTACTTC
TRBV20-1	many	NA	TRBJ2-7	CSERGQGGGEQYF	TGCAGTGAAAGGGGGCAGGGAGGAGGCGAGCAGTACTTC
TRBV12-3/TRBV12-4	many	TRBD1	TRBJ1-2	CASSPRTDRDGYTF	TGTGCCAGCAGTCCCCGTACGGACAGGGATGGCTACACCTTC
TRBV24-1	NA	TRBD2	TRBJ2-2	CATSDATSGGNTGELFF	TGTGCCACCAGTGACGCAACTAGCGGGGGAAACACCGGGGAGCTGTTTTTT
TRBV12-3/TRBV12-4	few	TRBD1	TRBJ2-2	CASKMGTGGPGELFF	TGTGCCAGCAAGATGGGGACAGGGGGTCCCGGGGAGCTGTTTTTT
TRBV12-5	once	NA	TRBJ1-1	CASGLFGTEAFF	TGTGCTAGTGGTTTGTTCGGAACTGAAGCTTTCTTT
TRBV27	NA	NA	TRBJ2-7	CASSLGQTPSEQYF	TGTGCCAGCAGTTTAGGGCAGACCCCCAGCGAGCAGTACTTC